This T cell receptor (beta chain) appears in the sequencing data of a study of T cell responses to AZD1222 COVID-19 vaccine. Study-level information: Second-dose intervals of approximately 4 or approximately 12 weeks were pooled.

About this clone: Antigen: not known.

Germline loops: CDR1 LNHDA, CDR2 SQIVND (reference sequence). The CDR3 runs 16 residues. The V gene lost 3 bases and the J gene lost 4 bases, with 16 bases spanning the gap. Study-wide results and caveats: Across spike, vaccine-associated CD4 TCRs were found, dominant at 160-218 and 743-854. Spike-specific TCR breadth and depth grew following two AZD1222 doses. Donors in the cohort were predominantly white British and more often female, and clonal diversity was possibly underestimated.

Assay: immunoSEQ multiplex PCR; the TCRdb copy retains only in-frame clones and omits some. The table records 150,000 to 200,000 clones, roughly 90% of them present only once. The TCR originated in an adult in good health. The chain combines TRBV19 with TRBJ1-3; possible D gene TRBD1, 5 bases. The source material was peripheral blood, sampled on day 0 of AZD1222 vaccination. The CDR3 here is CASSIARVLSGNTIYF. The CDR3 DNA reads TGTGCCAGTAGTATCGCCAGGGTACTATCCGGAAACACCATATATTTT. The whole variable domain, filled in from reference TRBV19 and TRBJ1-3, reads DGGITQSPKYLFRKEGQNVTLSCEQNLNHDAMYWYRQDPGQGLRLIYYSQIVNDFQKGDIAEGYSVSREKKESFPLTVTSAQKNPTAFYLCASSIARVLSGNTIYFGEGSWLTVV.